Below, 8 T cell receptor beta chains from the same sample are listed, as sequenced in a study of blood T cell repertoires in COVID-19. The data were produced by immunoSEQ multiplex PCR, yet TCRdb's version contains in-frame clones alone and is incomplete. Seen here are fewer than 35,000 clones, about 88% observed once, and the top ten hold over 4.5%. The sequencing input was peripheral blood. These receptors were obtained from an older man with active COVID-19.

This clone was counted a few times. The chain uses TRBV28 and TRBJ2-7; D might be TRBD1 (6 bases). V lost 3 bases and J lost 6, with 15 bases in between. Germline CDR1 reads MDHEN; CDR2 reads SYDVKM. The CDR3 is made up of 14 amino acids. CDR3 amino acids: CASSFRDITFEQYF. CDR3 sequence (DNA): TGTGCCAGCAGTTTCCGGGACATCACCTTCGAGCAGTACTTC.

Worth noting for this clone: At one of its ends the junction is not consistent with the germline gene, which may arise from a read error. The V and J genes are TRBV29-1 and TRBJ1-1, with 7 positions matching TRBD1. Germline assignment: CDR1 SQVTM and CDR2 ANQGSEA. This CDR3 comprises 11 residues. CDR3 in amino acids: CSVEQGSEAFF. CDR3 nucleotides: TGCAGCGTAGAACAGGGGTCTGAGGCTTTCTTT.

The V call is TRBV25-1, the J call TRBJ2-2; 9 bases agree with TRBD1. This CDR3 is 15 amino acids long. V was clipped by 5 bases and J by 5 bases; unmatched bases: 6. Germline V gene sequence: CDR1 MGHDK, CDR2 SYGVNS. For the CDR3, the DNA is TGTGCCAGCAGTCGTCCCGGGACAGGGACCGGGGAGCTGTTTTTT. This encodes CASSRPGTGTGELFF.

This sequence joins TRBV5-4 and TRBJ2-4, with 9 bases that match TRBD1. The CDR3 contains 15 residues. Germline assignment: CDR1 SGHNT and CDR2 YYREEE (reference sequence). J lost 6 bases, V lost 4 bases, and 8 bases had no gene match. The CDR3 region has the DNA TGTGCCAGCAGCACCGGGACAGGGACCGCAAACATTCAGTACTTC. This translates into CASSTGTGTANIQYF.

This chain links TRBV29-1 with TRBJ1-2; TRBD1 agrees at 7 bases. With V trimmed by 3 bases and J by 4 bases, 8 bases remained unmatched. CDR1 and CDR2 (germline): SQVTM, ANQGSEA. CDR3 length: 14 amino acids. The CDR3 sequence: CSVDKDRTGYGYTF. In DNA, the CDR3 is TGCAGCGTTGACAAGGACAGGACAGGCTATGGCTACACCTTC.

This clone was seen only once. V gene TRBV29-1 combines with J gene TRBJ1-4; D ambiguous. The length of the CDR3 is 10 residues. Germline-derived CDR1 and CDR2 are SQVTM and ANQGSEA. Trimming took 2 bases from V and 10 from J, leaving 5 bases between them. The CDR3 sequence: CSVERRKLFF. In DNA, the CDR3 is TGCAGCGTTGAAAGGAGAAAACTGTTTTTT.

This clone was found once. The rearrangement joins TRBV11-2 to TRBJ1-1; D not resolved. Germline V CDR1 and CDR2: SGHAT, FQNNGV. The germline V and J ends were trimmed by 4 bases and 1 base, with 16 bases remaining between them. The CDR3 runs 16 residues. Written as DNA, the CDR3 is TGTGCCAGCAGCTCCTTTGGGCTGAGCTGGAACACTGAAGCTTTCTTT. Encoded protein: CASSSFGLSWNTEAFF. The variable domain in full, with the rest retrieved from reference TRBV11-2 and TRBJ1-1, is EAGVAQSPRYKIIEKRQSVAFWCNPISGHATLYWYQQILGQGPKLLIQFQNNGVVDDSQLPKDRFSAERLKGVDSTLKIQPAKLEDSAVYLCASSSFGLSWNTEAFFGQGTRLTVV.

This clone was observed once. J is TRBJ1-5 and V is TRBV6-2 or TRBV6-3; a possible D gene is TRBD1 (5 bases). The CDR3 is 14 amino acids. Germline lookup yields CDR1 MNHEY and CDR2 SVGEGT. Trimming cost V 0 bases and J 5 bases, with 8 bases left between them. The CDR3 nucleotides read TGTGCCAGCAGTTACTCGGACACGTATCAGCCCCAGCATTTT. As protein: CASSYSDTYQPQHF.